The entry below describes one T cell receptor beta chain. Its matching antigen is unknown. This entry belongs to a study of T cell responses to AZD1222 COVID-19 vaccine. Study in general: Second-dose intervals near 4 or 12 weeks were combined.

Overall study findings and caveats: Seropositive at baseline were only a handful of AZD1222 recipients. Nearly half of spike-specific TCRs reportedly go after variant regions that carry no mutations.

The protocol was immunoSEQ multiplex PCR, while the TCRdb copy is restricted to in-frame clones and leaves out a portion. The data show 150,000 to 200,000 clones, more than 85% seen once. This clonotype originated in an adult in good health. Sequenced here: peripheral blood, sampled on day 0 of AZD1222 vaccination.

The CDR3 region has the DNA TGTGCCAGCATAACAGGCGATTGTCAGCCCCAGCATTTT. Amino acid sequence: CASITGDCQPQHF. V gene TRBV5-6 combines with J gene TRBJ1-5, with a tentative D call TRBD1 (5 bases). CDR1 is SGHDT, CDR2 YYEEEE, per germline. This CDR3 contains 13 residues. V lost 6 bases and J lost 6, with 13 bases in between.